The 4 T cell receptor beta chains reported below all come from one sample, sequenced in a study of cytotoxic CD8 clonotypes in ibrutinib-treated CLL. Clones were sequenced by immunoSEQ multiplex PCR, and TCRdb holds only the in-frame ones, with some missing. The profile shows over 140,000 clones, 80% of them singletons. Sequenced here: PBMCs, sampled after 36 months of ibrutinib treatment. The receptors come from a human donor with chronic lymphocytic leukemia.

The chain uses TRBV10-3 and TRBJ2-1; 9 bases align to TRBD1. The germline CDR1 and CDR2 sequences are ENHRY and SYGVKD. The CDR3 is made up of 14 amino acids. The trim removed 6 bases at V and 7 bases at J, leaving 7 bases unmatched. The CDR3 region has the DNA TGTGCCATCAGCCGGGACAGGGAGAGAAATGAGCAGTTCTTC. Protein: CAISRDRERNEQFF.

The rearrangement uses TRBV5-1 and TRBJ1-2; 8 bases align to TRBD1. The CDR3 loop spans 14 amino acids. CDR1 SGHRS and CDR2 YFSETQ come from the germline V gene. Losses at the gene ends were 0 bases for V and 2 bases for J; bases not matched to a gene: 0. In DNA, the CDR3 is TGCGCCAGCAGCTTGGGGACAGGGAACTATGGCTACACCTTC. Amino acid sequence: CASSLGTGNYGYTF.

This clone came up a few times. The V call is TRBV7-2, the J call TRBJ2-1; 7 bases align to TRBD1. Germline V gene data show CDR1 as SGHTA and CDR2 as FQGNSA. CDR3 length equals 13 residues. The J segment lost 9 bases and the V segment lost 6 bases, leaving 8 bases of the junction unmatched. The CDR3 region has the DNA TGTGCCAGCAGTAGGACAGGTGGCAGTGAGCAGTTCTTC. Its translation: CASSRTGGSEQFF.

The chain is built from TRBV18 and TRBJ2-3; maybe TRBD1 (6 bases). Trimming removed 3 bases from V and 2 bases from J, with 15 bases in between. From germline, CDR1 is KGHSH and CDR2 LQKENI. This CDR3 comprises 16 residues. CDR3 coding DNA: TGTGCCAGCTCACCCTTCCTGACAGGCGACACAGATACGCAGTATTTT. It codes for CASSPFLTGDTDTQYF.